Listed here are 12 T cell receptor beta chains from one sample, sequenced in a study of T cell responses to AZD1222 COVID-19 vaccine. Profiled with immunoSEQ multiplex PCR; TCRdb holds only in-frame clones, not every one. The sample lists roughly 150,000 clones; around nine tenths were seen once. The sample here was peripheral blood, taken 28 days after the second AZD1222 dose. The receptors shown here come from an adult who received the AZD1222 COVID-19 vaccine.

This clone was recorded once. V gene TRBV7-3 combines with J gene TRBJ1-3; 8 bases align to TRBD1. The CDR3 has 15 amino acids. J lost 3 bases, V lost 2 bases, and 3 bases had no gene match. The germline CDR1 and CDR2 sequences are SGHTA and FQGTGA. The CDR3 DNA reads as TGTGCCAGCAGCTTACAGGGGGCACTTGGAAACACCATATATTTT. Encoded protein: CASSLQGALGNTIYF.

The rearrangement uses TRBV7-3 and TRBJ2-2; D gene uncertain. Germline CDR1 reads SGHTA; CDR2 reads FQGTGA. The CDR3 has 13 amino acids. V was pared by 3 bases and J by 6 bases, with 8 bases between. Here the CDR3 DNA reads TGTGCCAGCAGCTTTAGTGGATCCGGGGAGCTGTTTTTT. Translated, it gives CASSFSGSGELFF.

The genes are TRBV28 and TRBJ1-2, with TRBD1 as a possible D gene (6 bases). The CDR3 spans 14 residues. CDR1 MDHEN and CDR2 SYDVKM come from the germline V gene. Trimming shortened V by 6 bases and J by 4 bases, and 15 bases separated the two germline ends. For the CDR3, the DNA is TGTGCCAGCAGCCCTCCCCAGGGGATCTATGGCTACACCTTC. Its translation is CASSPPQGIYGYTF.

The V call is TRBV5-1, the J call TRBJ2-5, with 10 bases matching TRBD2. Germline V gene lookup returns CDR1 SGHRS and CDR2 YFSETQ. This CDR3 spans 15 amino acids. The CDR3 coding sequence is TGCGGAACCAGTCCGACTAGCGGGTACCAAGAGACCCAGTACTTC. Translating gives CGTSPTSGYQETQYF.

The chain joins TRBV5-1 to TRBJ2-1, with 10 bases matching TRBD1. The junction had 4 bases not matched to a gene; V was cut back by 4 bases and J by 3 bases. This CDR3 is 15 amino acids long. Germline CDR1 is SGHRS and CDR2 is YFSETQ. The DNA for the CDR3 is TGCGCCAGCAGCCAGGGGACAGGGGTCTACAATGAGCAGTTCTTC. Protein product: CASSQGTGVYNEQFF.

The CDR3: CSAQVGSTTEAFF. The CDR3 DNA reads TGCAGCGCCCAAGTAGGGAGTACCACTGAAGCTTTCTTT. V is TRBV29-1 and J is TRBJ1-1, with D uncertain. The CDR3 consists of 13 residues. Trimming took off 7 bases at V and 4 bases at J, with 16 bases between the two ends. Germline CDR1 and CDR2: SQVTM and ANQGSEA.

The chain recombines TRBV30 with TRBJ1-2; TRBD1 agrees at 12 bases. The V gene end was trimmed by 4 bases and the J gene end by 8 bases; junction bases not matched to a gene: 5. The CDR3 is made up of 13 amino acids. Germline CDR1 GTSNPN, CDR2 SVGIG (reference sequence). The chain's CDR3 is CAWTAGTGGGYTF. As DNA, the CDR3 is TGTGCCTGGACCGCCGGGACAGGGGGCGGCTACACCTTC.

The CDR3 DNA reads TGTGCCAGCAGTGAAGCGTTGGCAGGGCTCCCGGGGCAGTACTTC. Residues: CASSEALAGLPGQYF. The genes are TRBV2 and TRBJ2-7, with D maybe TRBD1 (5 bases). V lost 0 bases to trimming and J lost 9 bases, with 18 bases between them. There are 15 residues in the CDR3. Germline CDR1 and CDR2: SNHLY and FYNNEI.

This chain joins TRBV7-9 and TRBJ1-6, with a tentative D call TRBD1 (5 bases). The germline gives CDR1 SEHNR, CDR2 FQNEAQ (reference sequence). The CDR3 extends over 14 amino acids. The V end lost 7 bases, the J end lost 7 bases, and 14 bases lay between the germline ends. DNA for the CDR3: TGTGCCAGCACCTTTACAGGAGGGAATTCACCCCTCCACTTT. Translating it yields CASTFTGGNSPLHF.

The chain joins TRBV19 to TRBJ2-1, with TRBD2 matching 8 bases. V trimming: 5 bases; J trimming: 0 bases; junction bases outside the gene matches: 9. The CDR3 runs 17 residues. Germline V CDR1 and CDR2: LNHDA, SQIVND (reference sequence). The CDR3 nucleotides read TGTGCCAGTAGTTCCCCTATAGCGGGGAGCTCCTACAATGAGCAGTTCTTC. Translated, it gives CASSSPIAGSSYNEQFF.

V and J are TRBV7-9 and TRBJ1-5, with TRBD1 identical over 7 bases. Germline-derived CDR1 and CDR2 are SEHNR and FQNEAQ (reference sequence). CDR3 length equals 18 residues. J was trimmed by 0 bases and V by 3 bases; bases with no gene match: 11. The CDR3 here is CASSLGGGQVDSNQPQHF. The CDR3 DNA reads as TGTGCCAGCAGCTTGGGGGGCGGACAGGTTGATAGCAATCAGCCCCAGCATTTT.

In DNA form, the CDR3 reads TGTGCCAGCAGCTTGGGAGATTCCAAAAACATTCAGTACTTC. This sequence encodes CASSLGDSKNIQYF. The genes are TRBV5-6 and TRBJ2-4; no reliable D call. V was trimmed by 0 bases and J by 2 bases, leaving 6 bases between them. CDR1 and CDR2 (germline): SGHDT, YYEEEE. The CDR3 spans 14 residues.